This is a list of T cell receptor beta chains from one sample in a study of CD8+ T cells in alopecia areata. Assay used: immunoSEQ multiplex PCR; TCRdb lists only in-frame clones, some missing. Altogether 150,000 to 200,000 clones are present, roughly 60% being singletons, with the ten largest covering approximately 4.3%. The sample was CD4+ T cells sorted from blood. The receptors were sampled from a human donor in good health. CDR3s include the opening cysteine and the closing phenylalanine or tryptophan. D genes are given only for firm matches. The size of a clone is reported for some rows only, either as once, few or many, or as a class for expanded clones.

D	length	V	J	size	DNA	CDR3
NA	12	TRBV5-1	TRBJ2-5	NA	TGCGCCAGCAGGACCGGGCAAGAGACCCAGTACTTC	CASRTGQETQYF
TRBD2	17	TRBV29-1	TRBJ2-5	few	TGCAGCGTTGAAGATTTAGCGGGAGGAAGGGGCCAAGAGACCCAGTACTTC	CSVEDLAGGRGQETQYF
NA	14	TRBV30	TRBJ2-7	NA	TGTGCCTGGAGTGTAAGAGGGCCAGGGCACGAGCAGTACTTC	CAWSVRGPGHEQYF
NA	17	TRBV19	TRBJ2-5	NA	TGTGCCAGTAGCCCCTCCGCCACAGGCCACGGACAGTGGACCCAGTACTTC	CASSPSATGHGQWTQYF
TRBD2	15	TRBV7-3	TRBJ2-1	NA	TGTGCCAGCAGCACGTCCCCCCTTGCGGGAGTGGGGCAGTTCTTC	CASSTSPLAGVGQFF
NA	17	TRBV29-1	TRBJ2-1	NA	TGCAGCGTTGAAGATCCCCAGGCAAGGGTTGGTTACAATGAGCAGTTCTTC	CSVEDPQARVGYNEQFF
NA	15	TRBV30	TRBJ2-7	NA	TGTGCCTGGAGTGTACGAGGCAGGGGTGGGTACGAGCAGTACTTC	CAWSVRGRGGYEQYF
TRBD1	15	TRBV7-9	TRBJ1-2	few	TGTGCCAGCAGTGAAACGAGGACAGGGAGCTATGGCTACACCTTC	CASSETRTGSYGYTF
NA	15	TRBV9	TRBJ2-2	NA	TGTGCCAGCAGCGTGTCGCCCTCGCGTCCCGGGGAGCTGTTTTTT	CASSVSPSRPGELFF
NA	13	TRBV4-1	TRBJ2-1	few	TGCGCCAGCAGCCTGGGAGCAGGGAATGAGCAGTTCTTC	CASSLGAGNEQFF
TRBD1	15	TRBV4-1	TRBJ1-5	NA	TGCGCCAGCAGCCGCCAGGGGGCCCCCAATCAGCCCCAGCATTTT	CASSRQGAPNQPQHF
NA	13	TRBV7-2	TRBJ2-2	once	TGTGCCAGCAGCCTACTCTGGGGCGGGGAGCTGTTTTTT	CASSLLWGGELFF
NA	13	TRBV29-1	TRBJ2-1	NA	TGCAGCGTCGATAGGGGGGGTTGGAATGAGCAGTTCTTC	CSVDRGGWNEQFF
NA	14	TRBV30	TRBJ1-2	NA	TGTGCCTGGAGTGTAATTGCGCAGGGGCAGGGCTACACCTTC	CAWSVIAQGQGYTF
TRBD2	16	TRBV9	TRBJ2-3	few	TGTGCCAGCAGCGTTTGGGCTAGCGGGATCACAGATACGCAGTATTTT	CASSVWASGITDTQYF
NA	14	TRBV6-5	TRBJ2-7	few	TGTGCCAGCAGCCGACTAGGGGGGGGCTACGAGCAGTACTTC	CASSRLGGGYEQYF
NA	15	TRBV9	TRBJ2-7	NA	TGTGCCAGCAGCGCTACGGGGGCCCTCAATTCGGAGCAGTACTTC	CASSATGALNSEQYF
NA	13	TRBV7-9	TRBJ2-7	NA	TGTGCCAGCAGCTTGGAGGGATCGGGCGAGCAGTACTTC	CASSLEGSGEQYF
TRBD1	14	TRBV7-9	TRBJ2-5	few	TGTGCCAGCAGCAAGACAGGGGGAGGAGAGACCCAGTACTTC	CASSKTGGGETQYF
TRBD1	14	TRBV14	TRBJ1-2	few	TGTGCCAGCAGCCAAGTGGACAGGAACTATGGCTACACCTTC	CASSQVDRNYGYTF
NA	14	TRBV2	TRBJ1-1	NA	TGTGCCAGCAGTGTAACCATCATGAACACTGAAGCTTTCTTT	CASSVTIMNTEAFF
TRBD1	16	TRBV4-1	TRBJ1-1	NA	TGCGCCAGCAGCGAAAGGACAGGGGGGTCGTGGACTGAAGCTTTCTTT	CASSERTGGSWTEAFF
TRBD2	16	TRBV30	TRBJ2-3	NA	TGTGCCTGGAGCAATCCGGGACTAGCGGGAGCGTTCACGCAGTATTTT	CAWSNPGLAGAFTQYF
NA	11	TRBV20-1	TRBJ2-3	NA	TGCAGTGCTAGATTCTCAGATACGCAGTATTTT	CSARFSDTQYF
NA	12	TRBV2	TRBJ2-7	NA	TGTGCCACCCCCCGCAGGGACTACGAGCAGTACTTC	CATPRRDYEQYF
NA	17	TRBV4-1	TRBJ2-1	NA	TGCGCCAGCAGCCACCGAGGGGGCGGGAGACCCTACAATGAGCAGTTCTTC	CASSHRGGGRPYNEQFF
TRBD1	14	TRBV29-1	TRBJ2-7	NA	TGCAGCGGAAGTCCAGGGACAGGGAGCTACGAGCAGTACTTC	CSGSPGTGSYEQYF
NA	14	TRBV30	TRBJ2-2	NA	TGTGCCTCCCAGGGGATTGGGGACACCGGGGAGCTGTTTTTT	CASQGIGDTGELFF
NA	14	TRBV29-1	TRBJ2-2	few	TGCAGCGGAGGGGCGAGCTCGAACACCGGGGAGCTGTTTTTT	CSGGASSNTGELFF
NA	10	TRBV20-1	TRBJ2-3	NA	TGCAGTGCCTCTAGTAATACGCAGTATTTT	CSASSNTQYF
NA	15	TRBV5-1	TRBJ2-7	few	TGCGCCAGCAGCTTGGCCGTAGGGGGAGAAAGCGAGCAGTACTTC	CASSLAVGGESEQYF
NA	14	TRBV28	TRBJ1-2	once	TGTGCCAGCAGTTCCCTCGGACAGAACTATGGCTACACCTTC	CASSSLGQNYGYTF
NA	12	TRBV6-5	TRBJ2-5	NA	TGTGCCAGCAGTTACTCCCAAGAGACCCAGTACTTC	CASSYSQETQYF
TRBD2	15	TRBV29-1	TRBJ2-5	NA	TGCAGCGTGGCTTTACTAGCGGGAGGTACAGAGACCCAGTACTTC	CSVALLAGGTETQYF
TRBD2	19	TRBV11-2	TRBJ2-1	NA	TGTGCCAGCAGCCACAGAGGGGTTCCGCGGGAGGGCAGGACGAATGAGCAGTTCTTC	CASSHRGVPREGRTNEQFF
NA	14	TRBV6-5	TRBJ2-3	NA	TGTGCCAGCAGTTACTCGGCGACCACAGATACGCAGTATTTT	CASSYSATTDTQYF
TRBD1	18	TRBV5-1	TRBJ2-1	NA	TGCGCCAGCAGTAAAGGCGGTTTGGGACAGATAAGGGACAATGAGCAGTTCTTC	CASSKGGLGQIRDNEQFF